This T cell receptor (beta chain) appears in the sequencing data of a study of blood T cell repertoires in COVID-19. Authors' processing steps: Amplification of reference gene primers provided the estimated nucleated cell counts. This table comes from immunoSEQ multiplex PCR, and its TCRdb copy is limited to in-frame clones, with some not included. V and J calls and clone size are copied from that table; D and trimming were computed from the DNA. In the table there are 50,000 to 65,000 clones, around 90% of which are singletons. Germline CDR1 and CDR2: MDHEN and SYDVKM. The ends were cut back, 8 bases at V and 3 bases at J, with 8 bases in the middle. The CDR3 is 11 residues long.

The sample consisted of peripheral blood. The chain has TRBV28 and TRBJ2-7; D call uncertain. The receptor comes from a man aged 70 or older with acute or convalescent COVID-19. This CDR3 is CASVSDYEQYF. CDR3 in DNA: TGTGCCAGCGTGAGCGACTACGAGCAGTACTTC.